A single T cell receptor beta chain is shown here with its context. These data come from a study of T cell responses to AZD1222 COVID-19 vaccine. Second-dose schedules of about 4 or about 12 weeks were combined. Produced via immunoSEQ multiplex PCR; TCRdb's table is partial and in-frame only. The table has around 140,000 clones, 92% seen once. This CDR3 comprises 14 residues. In germline, CDR1 is MNHEY, CDR2 SMNVEV (reference sequence). V lost 6 bases and J 8 bases, leaving 17 bases between the germline ends. The chain joins TRBV27 to TRBJ2-1; D is uncertain. This sample comprised peripheral blood, obtained 28 days after the second AZD1222 dose. The receptor comes from an adult who received the AZD1222 COVID-19 vaccine. Here the CDR3 DNA reads TGTGCCAGCAGCCCAATCGGGCTAGACGATGAGCAGTTCTTC. The encoded protein is CASSPIGLDDEQFF.